These 17 T cell receptor beta chains were all obtained from the same sample, sequenced in a study of identical twins. MiXCR, applied by TCRdb to the 5' RACE reads, yields one record per CDR3 protein. The sample shows over 550,000 distinct CDR3 sequences, roughly 7.2% of them seen only once. The same sample was also studied in work on yellow fever vaccine responses in identical twins.

Sequenced: PBMCs. Source of these receptors: a woman between 18 and 30 years old in good health.

The chain is built from TRBV28 and TRBJ2-2, with 8 bases that match TRBD1. Per germline, CDR1 MDHEN and CDR2 SYDVKM. The CDR3 extends over 15 amino acids. V lost 5 bases and J lost 6; bases outside the gene matches: 8. The CDR3 DNA sequence: TGTGCCAGCAGTCAAAGGACAGGGAGCGCCGGGGAGCTGTTTTTT. Translating gives CASSQRTGSAGELFF.

This clonotype was observed at least ten times. CDR3 region: CASSPRTSGNEQFF. DNA of the CDR3: TGTGCCAGCAGCCCCCGGACTAGCGGGAATGAGCAGTTCTTC. This chain links TRBV7-2 with TRBJ2-1; 11 nucleotides align to TRBD2. The germline gives CDR1 SGHTA, CDR2 FQGNSA. V shed 5 bases and J 7 bases; nucleotides not matched to a gene: 4. The CDR3 consists of 14 residues.

This clonotype was recorded many times. The chain recombines TRBV27 with TRBJ2-2; D call uncertain. CDR1 is MNHEY, CDR2 SMNVEV, per germline (reference sequence). V was clipped by 6 bases and J by 4 bases, with 12 bases between them. There are 14 residues in the CDR3. CDR3 loop: CASSPSWTTGELFF. In nucleotides, the CDR3 is TGTGCCAGCAGCCCCTCCTGGACCACCGGGGAGCTGTTTTTT.

This clonotype showed up many times. V gene TRBV12-3 or TRBV12-4 combines with J gene TRBJ1-5; TRBD1 might be the D (6 bases). This CDR3 region has 15 residues. V lost 3 bases and J lost 1, with 10 bases in between. In DNA, the CDR3 is TGTGCCAGCAGTTTGGGGGCTGAAAGCAATCAGCCCCAGCATTTT. Translated, it gives CASSLGAESNQPQHF.

In its sample, this clonotype was seen many times. The CDR3 spells CASSLLTGSTDTQYF. CDR3 nucleotide sequence: TGTGCCAGCAGCTTATTGACGGGAAGCACAGATACGCAGTATTTT. The chain employs TRBV7-9 and TRBJ2-3; D is perhaps TRBD2 (5 bases). Between the trimmed V and J ends, which lost 2 bases and 0 bases, there was a span of 9 bases. The CDR3 length is 15 residues. The V gene's germline CDR1 is SEHNR and CDR2 FQNEAQ (reference sequence).

In this sample, this clonotype turned up many times. This chain connects TRBV20-1 to TRBJ1-1, with 9 bases lining up with TRBD1. The J segment lost 5 bases and the V segment lost 5 bases, leaving 6 bases of the junction unmatched. Per germline, CDR1 DFQATT and CDR2 SNEGSKA (reference sequence). There are 13 residues in the CDR3. The CDR3 spells CSAYRGPGTEAFF. Here the CDR3 DNA reads TGCAGTGCTTACAGGGGGCCTGGGACTGAAGCTTTCTTT.

This clonotype was seen many times. The chain combines TRBV29-1 with TRBJ2-1; possibly TRBD2 for D (7 bases). CDR1 is SQVTM and CDR2 is ANQGSEA in the germline V gene. The CDR3 is 14 residues long. Trimming took 8 bases from V and 3 from J, leaving 17 bases between them. In nucleotides, the CDR3 is TGCAGCTCTGAGGGGGGGCAAGGCTACAATGAGCAGTTCTTC. Encoded protein: CSSEGGQGYNEQFF.

This clonotype was counted between two and nine times. The chain joins TRBV7-8 to TRBJ1-1, with D possibly matching TRBD1 (5 bases). Germline loops: CDR1 SGHVS, CDR2 FQNEAQ. The CDR3 is 15 residues long. Trimming took 3 bases from V and 4 from J, leaving 15 bases between them. The CDR3 region has the DNA TGTGCCAGCAGCTTGGGGGGGGTGGGCCCCACTGAAGCTTTCTTT. It translates to CASSLGGVGPTEAFF.

The chain employs TRBV5-1 and TRBJ2-5; D is perhaps TRBD1 (5 bases). The CDR3 runs to 13 residues. The V and J ends lost 4 bases and 5 bases respectively, with 12 bases between them. Germline CDR1 SGHRS, CDR2 YFSETQ. CDR3 residues: CASSPDSRETQYF. CDR3 sequence (DNA): TGCGCCAGCAGCCCCGACAGCCGGGAGACCCAGTACTTC.

The sample holds a few counts of this clonotype. This chain joins TRBV25-1 and TRBJ1-4; TRBD1 is a possible D gene (6 bases). CDR1 and CDR2 (germline): MGHDK, SYGVNS. The CDR3 runs to 14 residues. The ends were cut back, 1 base at V and 9 bases at J, with 12 bases in the middle. As DNA, the CDR3 is TGTGCCAGCAGTGAATTCGGGGGCGCAAAAAAACTGTTTTTT. Translating it yields CASSEFGGAKKLFF.

V and J are TRBV10-1 and TRBJ2-6; 8 bases line up with TRBD1. This CDR3 spans 17 amino acids. V lost 4 bases and J lost 1; bases outside the gene matches: 6. The germline gives CDR1 WNHNN, CDR2 SYGVQD (reference sequence). The CDR3 spells CASSAPGQVSGANVLTF. In nucleotides, the CDR3 is TGCGCCAGCAGTGCTCCGGGACAGGTTTCTGGGGCCAACGTCCTGACTTTC.

The V gene is TRBV6-2 or TRBV6-3, the J gene TRBJ1-6; perhaps TRBD1 as D (6 bases). This CDR3 comprises 15 residues. Looked up from germline, CDR1 is MNHEY and CDR2 is SVGEGT. V dropped 4 bases and J dropped 3 bases, with 10 bases sitting between them. CDR3 coding DNA: TGTGCCAGCAGTTCCCAGGACAGCTATAATTCACCCCTCCACTTT. It specifies CASSSQDSYNSPLHF.

The CDR3, as DNA: TGTGCCAGCAGCGAGGGACAGGGAATCGGGGAGCTGTTTTTT. Its protein is CASSEGQGIGELFF. V is TRBV9 and J is TRBJ2-2; 9 positions match TRBD1. V shed 3 bases and J 7 bases; nucleotides not matched to a gene: 4. The CDR3 has 14 residues. Looked up from germline, CDR1 is SGDLS and CDR2 is YYNGEE.

There are a few counts of this clonotype. The genes are TRBV10-3 and TRBJ2-1, with 9 positions matching TRBD1. Trimming took 9 bases from V and 7 from J; bases not matched to a gene: 13. CDR1 ENHRY and CDR2 SYGVKD come from the germline V gene. The CDR3 loop spans 15 amino acids. The CDR3 DNA is TGTGCCATACGACCTGGGGACAGGGACCGAAATGAGCAGTTCTTC. It codes for CAIRPGDRDRNEQFF.

This clonotype has ten or more counts. The chain is built from TRBV12-3 or TRBV12-4 and TRBJ2-1; 12 bases match TRBD2. Germline trimming cut 2 bases from V and 6 bases from J; bases unmatched to any gene: 2. This CDR3 comprises 15 residues. CDR3 loop: CASSLPSGRGNEQFF. The CDR3 DNA reads TGTGCCAGCAGTTTACCTAGCGGGAGGGGCAATGAGCAGTTCTTC.

A few counts support this clonotype. Here the CDR3 reads CASSYSNEGLDSPLHF. As DNA, the CDR3 is TGTGCCAGCAGTTACTCGAATGAGGGGTTGGATTCACCCCTCCACTTT. This rearrangement joins TRBV6-5 to TRBJ1-6, with a tentative D call TRBD1 (5 bases). The CDR3 sequence is 16 residues long. The V gene's germline CDR1 is MNHEY and CDR2 SVGAGI. The ends were cut back, 0 bases at V and 8 bases at J, with 14 bases in the middle.

The V call is TRBV6-1, the J call TRBJ2-3, with 10 bases lining up with TRBD2. V dropped 10 bases and J dropped 5; count of bases not matched to a gene: 9. This CDR3 has 14 amino acids. The germline V gene has CDR1 MNHNS and CDR2 SASEGT. Here the CDR3 DNA reads TGTGCCATAAGGAGCGGGGGGGCCGGAGATACGCAGTATTTT. Translated, it gives CAIRSGGAGDTQYF.